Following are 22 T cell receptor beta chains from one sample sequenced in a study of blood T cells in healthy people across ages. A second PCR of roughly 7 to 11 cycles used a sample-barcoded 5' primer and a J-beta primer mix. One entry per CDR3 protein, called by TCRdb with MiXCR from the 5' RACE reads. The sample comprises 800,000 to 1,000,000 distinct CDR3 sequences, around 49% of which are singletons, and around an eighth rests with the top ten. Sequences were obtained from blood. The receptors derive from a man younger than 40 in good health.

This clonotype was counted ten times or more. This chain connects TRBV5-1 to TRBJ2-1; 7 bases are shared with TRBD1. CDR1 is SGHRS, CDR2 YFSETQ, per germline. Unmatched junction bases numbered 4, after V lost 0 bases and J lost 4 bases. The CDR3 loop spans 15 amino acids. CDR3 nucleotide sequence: TGCGCCAGCAGCTTGGGGACAGGTCTATACAATGAGCAGTTCTTC. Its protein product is CASSLGTGLYNEQFF.

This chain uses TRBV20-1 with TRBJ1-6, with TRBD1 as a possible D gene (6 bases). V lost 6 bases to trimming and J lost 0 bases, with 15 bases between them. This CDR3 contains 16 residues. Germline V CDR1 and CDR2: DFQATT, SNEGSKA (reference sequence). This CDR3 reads CSARSTGSSYNSPLHF. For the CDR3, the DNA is TGCAGTGCCCGATCGACAGGAAGCTCCTATAATTCACCCCTCCACTTT.

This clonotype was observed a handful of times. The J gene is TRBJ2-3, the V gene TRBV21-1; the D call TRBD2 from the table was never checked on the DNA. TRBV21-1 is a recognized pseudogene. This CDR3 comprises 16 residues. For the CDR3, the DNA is TGTGCCAGCAGCAAAGACGGACTAGCGGGGGGAGATACGCAGTATTTT. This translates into CASSKDGLAGGDTQYF.

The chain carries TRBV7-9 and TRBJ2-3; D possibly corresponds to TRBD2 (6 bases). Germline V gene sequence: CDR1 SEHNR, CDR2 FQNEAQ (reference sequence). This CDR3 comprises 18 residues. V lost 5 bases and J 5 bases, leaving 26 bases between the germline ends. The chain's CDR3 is CASSGSARGIRAGDTQYF. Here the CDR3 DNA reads TGTGCCAGCAGCGGTTCGGCCCGCGGGATTCGTGCGGGAGATACGCAGTATTTT.

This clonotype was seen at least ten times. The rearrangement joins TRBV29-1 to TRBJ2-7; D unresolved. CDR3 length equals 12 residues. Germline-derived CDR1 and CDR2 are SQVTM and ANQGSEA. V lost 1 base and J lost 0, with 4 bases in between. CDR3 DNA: TGCAGCGTTGAAGCACCCTCCTACGAGCAGTACTTC. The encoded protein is CSVEAPSYEQYF.

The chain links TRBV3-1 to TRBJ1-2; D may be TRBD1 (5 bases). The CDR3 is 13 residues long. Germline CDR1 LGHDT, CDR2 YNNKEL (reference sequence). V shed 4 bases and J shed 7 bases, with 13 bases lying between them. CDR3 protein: CASSRGRWIGYTF. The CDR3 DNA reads TGTGCCAGCAGCCGGGGCCGATGGATTGGCTACACCTTC.

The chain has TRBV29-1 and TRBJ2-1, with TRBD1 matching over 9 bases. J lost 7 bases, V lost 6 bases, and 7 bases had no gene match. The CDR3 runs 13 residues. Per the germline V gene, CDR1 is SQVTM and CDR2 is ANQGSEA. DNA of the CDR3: TGCAGCGTGCTGGACAGGGGCCGGAATGAGCAGTTCTTC. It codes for CSVLDRGRNEQFF.

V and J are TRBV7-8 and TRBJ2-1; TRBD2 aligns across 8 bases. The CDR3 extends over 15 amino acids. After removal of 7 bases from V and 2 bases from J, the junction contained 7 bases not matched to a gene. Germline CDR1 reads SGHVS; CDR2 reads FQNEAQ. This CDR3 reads CASTPRGGTYNEQFF. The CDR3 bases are TGTGCCAGCACCCCACGGGGGGGGACCTACAATGAGCAGTTCTTC.

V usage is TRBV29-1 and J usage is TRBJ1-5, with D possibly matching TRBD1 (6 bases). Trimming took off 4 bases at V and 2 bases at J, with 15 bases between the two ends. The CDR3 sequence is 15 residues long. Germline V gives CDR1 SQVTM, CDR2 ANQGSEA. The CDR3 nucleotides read TGCAGCGTTGGTGTTTCGGGGGCTGGCAATCAGCCCCAGCATTTT. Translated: CSVGVSGAGNQPQHF.

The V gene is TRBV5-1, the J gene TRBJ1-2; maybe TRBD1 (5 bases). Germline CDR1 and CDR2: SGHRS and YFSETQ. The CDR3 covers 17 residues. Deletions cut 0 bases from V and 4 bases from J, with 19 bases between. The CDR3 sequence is CASSLEGPRGLLYGYTF. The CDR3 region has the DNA TGCGCCAGCAGCTTGGAGGGGCCTCGGGGTCTTCTCTATGGCTACACCTTC.

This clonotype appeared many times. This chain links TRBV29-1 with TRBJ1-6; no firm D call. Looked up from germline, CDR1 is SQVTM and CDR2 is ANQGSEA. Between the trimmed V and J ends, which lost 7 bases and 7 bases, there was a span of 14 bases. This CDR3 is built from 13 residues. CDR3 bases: TGCAGCGAAACCCGGGCCCCGAATTCACCCCTCCACTTT. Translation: CSETRAPNSPLHF.

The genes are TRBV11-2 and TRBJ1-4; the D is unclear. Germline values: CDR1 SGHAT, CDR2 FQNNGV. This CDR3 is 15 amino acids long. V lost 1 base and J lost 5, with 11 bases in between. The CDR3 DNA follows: TGTGCCAGCAGCTTAGGCGTCGGCTGGAATGAAAAACTGTTTTTT. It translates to CASSLGVGWNEKLFF.

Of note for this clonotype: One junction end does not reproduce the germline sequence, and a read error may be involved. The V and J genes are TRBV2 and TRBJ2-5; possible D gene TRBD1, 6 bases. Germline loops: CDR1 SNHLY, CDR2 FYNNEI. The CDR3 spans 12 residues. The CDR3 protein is CASRTDHNEQYF. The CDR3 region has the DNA TGCGCCAGCAGGACAGACCACAATGAGCAGTACTTC.

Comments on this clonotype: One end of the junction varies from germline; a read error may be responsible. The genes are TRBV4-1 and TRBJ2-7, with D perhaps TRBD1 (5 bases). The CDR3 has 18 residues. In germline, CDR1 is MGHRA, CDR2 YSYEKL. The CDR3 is CASGQLAAASTGRYEQYF. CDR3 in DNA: TGCGCCAGCGGCCAACTGGCGGCGGCAAGTACAGGTCGCTACGAGCAGTACTTC.

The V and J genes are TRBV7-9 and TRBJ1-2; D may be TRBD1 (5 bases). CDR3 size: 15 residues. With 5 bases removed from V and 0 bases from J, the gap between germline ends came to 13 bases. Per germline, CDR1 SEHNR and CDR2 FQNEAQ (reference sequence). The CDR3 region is CASSLPAGPNYGYTF. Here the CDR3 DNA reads TGTGCCAGCAGCCTCCCAGCGGGGCCTAACTATGGCTACACCTTC.

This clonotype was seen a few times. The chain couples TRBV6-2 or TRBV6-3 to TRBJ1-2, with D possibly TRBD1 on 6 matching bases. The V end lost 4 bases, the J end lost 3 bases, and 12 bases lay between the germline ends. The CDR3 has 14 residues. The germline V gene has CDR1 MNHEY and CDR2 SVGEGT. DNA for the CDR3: TGTGCCAGCAGTTCCGCGGGGGGCGACTATGGCTACACCTTC. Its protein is CASSSAGGDYGYTF.

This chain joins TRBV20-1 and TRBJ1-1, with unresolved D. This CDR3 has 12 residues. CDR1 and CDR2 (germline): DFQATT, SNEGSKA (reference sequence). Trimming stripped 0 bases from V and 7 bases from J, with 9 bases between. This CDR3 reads CSARDQTVEAFF. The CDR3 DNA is TGCAGTGCTAGAGATCAGACGGTTGAAGCTTTCTTT.

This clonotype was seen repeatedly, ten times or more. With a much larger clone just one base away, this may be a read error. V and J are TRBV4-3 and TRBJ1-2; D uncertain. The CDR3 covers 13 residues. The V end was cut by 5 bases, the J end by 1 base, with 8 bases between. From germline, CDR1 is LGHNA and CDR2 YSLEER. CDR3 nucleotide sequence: TGCGCCAGCAGCGGCCAGGTTAACTATGGCTACACCTTC. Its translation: CASSGQVNYGYTF.

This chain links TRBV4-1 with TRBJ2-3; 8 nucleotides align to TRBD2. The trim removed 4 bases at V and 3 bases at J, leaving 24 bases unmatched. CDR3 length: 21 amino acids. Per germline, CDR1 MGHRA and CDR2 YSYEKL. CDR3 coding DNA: TGCGCCAGCAGCCCCGTTCCCGGGACTAGTGGTTCCCCGCGAGAAACAGATACGCAGTATTTT. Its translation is CASSPVPGTSGSPRETDTQYF.

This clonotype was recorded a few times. CDR3 sequence: CASSQELADSYNEQFF. In DNA form, the CDR3 reads TGTGCCAGCAGCCAGGAACTAGCGGACTCCTACAATGAGCAGTTCTTC. The V gene is TRBV4-2, the J gene TRBJ2-1; 8 nucleotides align to TRBD2. The CDR3 runs 16 residues. Germline lookup yields CDR1 LGHNA and CDR2 YNFKEQ. V lost 3 bases and J lost 0; bases outside the gene matches: 4.

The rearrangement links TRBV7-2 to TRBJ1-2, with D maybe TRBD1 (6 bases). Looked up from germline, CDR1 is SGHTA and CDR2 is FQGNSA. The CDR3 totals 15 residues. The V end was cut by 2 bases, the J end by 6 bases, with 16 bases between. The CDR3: CASSLTYRDENGYTF. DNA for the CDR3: TGTGCCAGCAGCTTAACTTACAGGGATGAGAATGGCTACACCTTC. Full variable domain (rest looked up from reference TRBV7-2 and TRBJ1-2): GAGVSQSPSNKVTEKGKDVELRCDPISGHTALYWYRQSLGQGLEFLIYFQGNSAPDKSGLPSDRFSAERTGGSVSTLTIQRTQQEDSAVYLCASSLTYRDENGYTFGSGTRLTVV.

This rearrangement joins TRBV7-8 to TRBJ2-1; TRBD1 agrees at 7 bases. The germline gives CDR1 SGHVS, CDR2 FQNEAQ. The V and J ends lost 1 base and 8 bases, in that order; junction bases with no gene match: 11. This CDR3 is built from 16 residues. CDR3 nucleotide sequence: TGTGCCAGCAGCTTAGACAGGGGTTTTAGGGTCGATGAGCAGTTCTTC. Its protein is CASSLDRGFRVDEQFF.